These 22 T cell receptor beta chains were all obtained from the same sample, sequenced in a study of radiation and T cells in renal cell carcinoma. Noted time point: blood 2 weeks post-SBRT. Treatment reported: 15 Gy SBRT to primary tumor, nephrectomy 4 weeks later. Sequencing was performed with immunoSEQ multiplex PCR; in TCRdb, only in-frame clones are kept and a portion is missing. The table has tens of thousands of clones, just over 75% seen once. Sequences were derived from blood, sampled from a patient whose treatment included radiotherapy and nephrectomy. These receptors all come from a man aged 60 to 75 with renal cell carcinoma.

The rearrangement uses TRBV5-6 and TRBJ2-1, with D possibly being TRBD2 (5 bases). The CDR3 is 14 residues long. The germline V gene has CDR1 SGHDT and CDR2 YYEEEE. Between the trimmed V and J ends, which lost 1 base and 8 bases, there was a span of 13 bases. CDR3 nucleotides: TGTGCCAGCAGCTTGAACCAGCGGTCGGATGAGCAGTTCTTC. It translates to CASSLNQRSDEQFF.

The chain couples TRBV30 to TRBJ2-1; D is possibly TRBD2 (5 bases). This CDR3 region has 11 residues. Germline CDR1 is GTSNPN and CDR2 is SVGIG (reference sequence). The V end was cut by 1 base, the J end by 7 bases, with 5 bases between. This chain's CDR3 is CAWSAGNEQFF. The CDR3 bases are TGTGCCTGGAGTGCGGGAAATGAGCAGTTCTTC.

This chain uses TRBV20-1 with TRBJ1-2; no clear D. The CDR3 loop spans 9 amino acids. V lost 5 bases, J lost 6 bases, and 4 bases lay in between. Germline-derived CDR1 and CDR2 are DFQATT and SNEGSKA (reference sequence). The CDR3 spells CSALNGYTF. DNA of the CDR3: TGCAGTGCTCTGAATGGCTACACCTTC.

This chain connects TRBV9 to TRBJ2-5; D uncertain. Trimming took off 1 base at V and 1 base at J, with 11 bases between the two ends. The germline V gene has CDR1 SGDLS and CDR2 YYNGEE. The CDR3 has 15 residues. The CDR3 reads CASSVLLTFQETQYF. The DNA for the CDR3 is TGTGCCAGCAGCGTACTGCTAACTTTCCAAGAGACCCAGTACTTC.

The DNA of the CDR3 is TGCAGCGTCCGATTAGACAGGGATGGCTATGGCTACACCTTC. Encoded protein: CSVRLDRDGYGYTF. The rearrangement links TRBV29-1 to TRBJ1-2, with 7 bases that match TRBD1. V lost 6 bases and J lost 4; bases outside the gene matches: 11. The CDR3 length is 14 residues. Germline V gene sequence: CDR1 SQVTM, CDR2 ANQGSEA. Complete variable domain (other parts from reference TRBV29-1 and TRBJ1-2): SAVISQKPSRDICQRGTSLTIQCQVDSQVTMMFWYRQQPGQSLTLIATANQGSEATYESGFVIDKFPISRPNLTFSTLTVSNMSPEDSSIYLCSVRLDRDGYGYTFGSGTRLTVV.

This chain connects TRBV7-9 to TRBJ1-3, with D maybe TRBD1 (5 bases). The ends were cut back, 7 bases at V and 4 bases at J, with 14 bases in the middle. The CDR3 length is 14 residues. Per the germline V gene, CDR1 is SEHNR and CDR2 is FQNEAQ (reference sequence). The CDR3 DNA reads TGTGCCAGCAAGGAGGGGACGGGAGGAAACACCATATATTTT. This codes for CASKEGTGGNTIYF. The whole variable domain, filled in from reference TRBV7-9 and TRBJ1-3, reads DTGVSQNPRHKITKRGQNVTFRCDPISEHNRLYWYRQTLGQGPEFLTYFQNEAQLEKSRLLSDRFSAERPKGSFSTLEIQRTEQGDSAMYLCASKEGTGGNTIYFGEGSWLTVV.

CDR3 in amino acids: CASSLSFGRESYEQYF. The DNA for the CDR3 is TGTGCCAGCAGTTTGAGTTTTGGCAGGGAGTCCTACGAGCAGTACTTC. The chain is built from TRBV28 and TRBJ2-7, with D possibly being TRBD1 or TRBD2 (5 bases each). CDR3 length equals 16 residues. CDR1 MDHEN and CDR2 SYDVKM come from the germline V gene. Trimming left V 3 bases short and J 1 base short, with 16 bases between.

The V call is TRBV7-9, the J call TRBJ2-1; D gene unclear. This CDR3 spans 11 amino acids. Trimming pared 5 bases from V and 11 bases from J, leaving 10 bases between. Germline CDR1 is SEHNR and CDR2 is FQNEAQ (reference sequence). CDR3 protein: CASSPPGKQFF. The CDR3 DNA sequence: TGTGCCAGCAGCCCTCCGGGTAAGCAGTTCTTC.

V and J are TRBV28 and TRBJ2-6; D uncertain. The CDR3 extends over 16 amino acids. Germline V lookup: CDR1 MDHEN, CDR2 SYDVKM. Trimming left V 2 bases short and J 4 bases short, with 12 bases between. The CDR3 region has the DNA TGTGCCAGCAGTTTAACCCGGCCCAACGGGGCCAACGTCCTGACTTTC. Its protein product is CASSLTRPNGANVLTF.

The V call is TRBV6-6, the J call TRBJ1-3; 9 bases fit TRBD1. The CDR3 sequence is 15 residues long. V shed 6 bases, J shed 0 bases, and the junction held 3 bases outside the gene matches. CDR1 is MNHNY, CDR2 SVGAGI, per germline (reference sequence). The CDR3 nucleotides read TGTGCCAGCAGACGACAGGGGGACTCTGGAAACACCATATATTTT. Protein product: CASRRQGDSGNTIYF.

The CDR3, as DNA: TGTGCCAGCATCACGGGGGGAACAACAGATACGCAGTATTTT. It codes for CASITGGTTDTQYF. This chain uses TRBV7-2 with TRBJ2-3, with 7 bases lining up with TRBD2. There are 14 residues in the CDR3. Germline CDR1 is SGHTA and CDR2 is FQGNSA. Germline trimming cut 7 bases from V and 3 bases from J; bases unmatched to any gene: 7.

The V and J genes are TRBV6-5 and TRBJ2-5; the D gene is possibly TRBD1 (6 bases). CDR1 MNHEY and CDR2 SVGAGI come from the germline V gene. The CDR3 totals 15 residues. V lost 6 bases, J lost 1 base, and 15 bases lay in between. As DNA, the CDR3 is TGTGCCAGCAGCCAACAGGGTCTCGTCCAAGAGACCCAGTACTTC. Translation gives CASSQQGLVQETQYF.

The gene calls are TRBV6-6 and TRBJ1-1; TRBD1 is a possible D gene (6 bases). CDR1 is MNHNY and CDR2 is SVGAGI in the germline V gene (reference sequence). CDR3 length equals 15 residues. With 6 bases removed from V and 1 base from J, the gap between germline ends came to 15 bases. CDR3 in amino acids: CASSQTQGRNTEAFF. The DNA of the CDR3 is TGTGCCAGCAGCCAAACACAGGGACGGAACACTGAAGCTTTCTTT.

CDR3 region: CASSFPGMGAGETQYF. CDR3 nucleotides: TGTGCCAGCAGCTTCCCGGGAATGGGGGCCGGGGAGACCCAGTACTTC. The rearrangement uses TRBV7-9 and TRBJ2-5; maybe TRBD1 (6 bases). Germline V CDR1 and CDR2: SEHNR, FQNEAQ (reference sequence). The CDR3 is made up of 16 amino acids. Trimming cost V 3 bases and J 5 bases, with 19 bases left between them.

The genes are TRBV9 and TRBJ1-1, with 7 nucleotides matching TRBD1. The CDR3 length is 17 residues. Per the germline V gene, CDR1 is SGDLS and CDR2 is YYNGEE. V dropped 1 base and J dropped 0; count of bases not matched to a gene: 9. The CDR3 is CASSVWDSPTMNTEAFF. CDR3 coding DNA: TGTGCCAGCAGCGTATGGGACAGCCCTACTATGAACACTGAAGCTTTCTTT.

The chain has TRBV7-2 and TRBJ1-1, with D possibly being TRBD1 (5 bases). The germline gives CDR1 SGHTA, CDR2 FQGNSA. Trimming took off 2 bases at V and 4 bases at J, with 11 bases between the two ends. The CDR3 covers 14 residues. CDR3 nucleotide sequence: TGTGCCAGCAGCTTATCTGGGGGTGGCACTGAAGCTTTCTTT. Residues: CASSLSGGGTEAFF. The whole variable domain, filled in from reference TRBV7-2 and TRBJ1-1, reads GAGVSQSPSNKVTEKGKDVELRCDPISGHTALYWYRQSLGQGLEFLIYFQGNSAPDKSGLPSDRFSAERTGGSVSTLTIQRTQQEDSAVYLCASSLSGGGTEAFFGQGTRLTVV.

V is TRBV19 and J is TRBJ1-2; no definite D call. Germline V gene data show CDR1 as LNHDA and CDR2 as SQIVND (reference sequence). Trimming removed 6 bases at V and 13 bases at J, with 24 bases between. This CDR3 comprises 14 residues. CDR3 bases: TGTGCCAGTAGCCCCGGGCCGTGGGGAAGTGAGCCCACCTTC. Translated: CASSPGPWGSEPTF.

The chain joins TRBV2 to TRBJ2-5, with D possibly matching TRBD2 (6 bases). Germline V gene lookup returns CDR1 SNHLY and CDR2 FYNNEI. The CDR3 has 15 residues. V gave up 5 bases and J gave up 5 bases, with 18 bases separating them. As DNA, the CDR3 is TGTGCCAGCAGTTCCGACGGACCCGGAGGGGAGACCCAGTACTTC. It encodes CASSSDGPGGETQYF.

The rearrangement uses TRBV12-2 and TRBJ1-6; no DNA check was done on the table's D call, TRBD1. TRBV12-2 is flagged as a pseudogene. The CDR3 totals 14 residues. CDR3 sequence (DNA): TGTGCAAGTCGCTTTCGACAGGGAAATTCACCCCTCCACTTT. This sequence encodes CASRFRQGNSPLHF.

This clone has more than one count but fewer than ten. V gene TRBV11-3 combines with J gene TRBJ1-6; D is unresolved. V lost 5 bases and J lost 10, with 12 bases in between. CDR1 and CDR2 from the germline V gene are SGHNT and YENEEA. This CDR3 is built from 13 residues. The CDR3 reads CASSLWARSPLHF. CDR3 sequence (DNA): TGTGCCAGCAGCCTCTGGGCCCGATCACCCCTCCACTTT.

This clone occurred a few times. For the CDR3, the DNA is TGTGCCAGCAGCTTGGCTATCCAAGAGACCCAGTACTTC. This encodes CASSLAIQETQYF. This rearrangement joins TRBV5-5 to TRBJ2-5; no firm D call. V was cut by 0 bases and J by 1 base, with 4 bases left in between. Germline CDR1 is SGHKS and CDR2 is YYEKEE (reference sequence). The CDR3 is 13 residues long.

This chain links TRBV2 with TRBJ2-7; 9 nucleotides align to TRBD2. Germline CDR1 and CDR2: SNHLY and FYNNEI. With 7 bases clipped from V and 5 bases from J, the junction kept 6 bases outside the gene matches. This CDR3 contains 13 residues. This CDR3 is CASNKREDNEQYV. The CDR3 region has the DNA TGTGCCAGCAATAAGCGGGAGGATAACGAGCAGTACGTC.